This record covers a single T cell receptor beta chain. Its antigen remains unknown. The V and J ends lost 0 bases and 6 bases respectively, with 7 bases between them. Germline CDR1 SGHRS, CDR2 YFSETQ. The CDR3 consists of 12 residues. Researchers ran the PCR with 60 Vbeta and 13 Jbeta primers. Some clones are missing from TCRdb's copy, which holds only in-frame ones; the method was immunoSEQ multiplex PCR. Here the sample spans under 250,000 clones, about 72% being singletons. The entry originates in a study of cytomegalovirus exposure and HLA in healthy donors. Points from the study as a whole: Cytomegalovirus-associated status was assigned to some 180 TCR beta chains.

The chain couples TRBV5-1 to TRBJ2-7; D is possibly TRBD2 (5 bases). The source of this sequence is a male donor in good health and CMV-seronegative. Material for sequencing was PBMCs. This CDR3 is CASSLERGEQYF. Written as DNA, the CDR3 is TGCGCCAGCAGCTTGGAACGGGGCGAGCAGTACTTC.